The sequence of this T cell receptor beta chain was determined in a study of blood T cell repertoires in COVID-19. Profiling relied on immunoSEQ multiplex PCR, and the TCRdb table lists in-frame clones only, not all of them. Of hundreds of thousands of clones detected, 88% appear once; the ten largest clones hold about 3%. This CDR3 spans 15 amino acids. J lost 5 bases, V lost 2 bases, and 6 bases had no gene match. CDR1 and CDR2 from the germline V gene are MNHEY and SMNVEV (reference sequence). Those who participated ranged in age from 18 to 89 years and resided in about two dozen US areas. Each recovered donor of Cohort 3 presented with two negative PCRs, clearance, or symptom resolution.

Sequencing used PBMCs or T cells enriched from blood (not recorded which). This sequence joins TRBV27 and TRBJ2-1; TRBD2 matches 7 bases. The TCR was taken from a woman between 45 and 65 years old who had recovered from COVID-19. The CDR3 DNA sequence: TGTGCCAGCAGTTTACCGGGACTAACCAACAATGAGCAGTTCTTC. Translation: CASSLPGLTNNEQFF.